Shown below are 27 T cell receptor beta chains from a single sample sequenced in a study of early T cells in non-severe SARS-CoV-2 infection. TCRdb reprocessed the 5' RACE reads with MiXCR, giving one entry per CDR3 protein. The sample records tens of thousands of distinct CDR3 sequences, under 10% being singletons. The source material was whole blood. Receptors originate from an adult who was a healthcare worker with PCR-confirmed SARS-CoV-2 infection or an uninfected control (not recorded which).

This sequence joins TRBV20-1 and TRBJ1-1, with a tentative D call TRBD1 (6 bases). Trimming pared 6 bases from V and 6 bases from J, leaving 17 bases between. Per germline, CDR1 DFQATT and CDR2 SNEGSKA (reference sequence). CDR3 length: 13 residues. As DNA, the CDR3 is TGCAGTGCCTCAGAGGGGGGGACGGCTGAAGCTTTCTTT. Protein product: CSASEGGTAEAFF.

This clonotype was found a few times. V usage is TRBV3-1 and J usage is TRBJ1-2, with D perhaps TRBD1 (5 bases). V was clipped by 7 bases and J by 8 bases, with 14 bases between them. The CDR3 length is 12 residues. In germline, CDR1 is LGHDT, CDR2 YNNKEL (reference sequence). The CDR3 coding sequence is TGTGCCAGCAACACTGAGGGGCGAGGCTACACCTTC. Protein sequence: CASNTEGRGYTF. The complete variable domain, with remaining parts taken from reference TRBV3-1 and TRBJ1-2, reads DTAVSQTPKYLVTQMGNDKSIKCEQNLGHDTMYWYKQDSKKFLKIMFSYNNKELIINETVPNRFSPKSPDKAHLNLHINSLELGDSAVYFCASNTEGRGYTFGSGTRLTVV.

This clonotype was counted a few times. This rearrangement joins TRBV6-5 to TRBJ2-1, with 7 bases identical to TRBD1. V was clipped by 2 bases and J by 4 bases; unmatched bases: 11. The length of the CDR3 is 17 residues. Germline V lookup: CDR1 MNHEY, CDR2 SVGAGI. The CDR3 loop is CASSYGGRDSSYNEQFF. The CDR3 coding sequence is TGTGCCAGCAGTTACGGGGGAAGGGACAGCTCATACAATGAGCAGTTCTTC.

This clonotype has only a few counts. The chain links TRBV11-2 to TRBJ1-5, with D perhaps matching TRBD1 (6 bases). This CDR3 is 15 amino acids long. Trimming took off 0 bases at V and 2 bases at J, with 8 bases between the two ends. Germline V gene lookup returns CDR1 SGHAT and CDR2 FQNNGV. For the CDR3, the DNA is TGTGCCAGCAGCTTAGACAGGGGCCGCAATCAGCCCCAGCATTTT. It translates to CASSLDRGRNQPQHF.

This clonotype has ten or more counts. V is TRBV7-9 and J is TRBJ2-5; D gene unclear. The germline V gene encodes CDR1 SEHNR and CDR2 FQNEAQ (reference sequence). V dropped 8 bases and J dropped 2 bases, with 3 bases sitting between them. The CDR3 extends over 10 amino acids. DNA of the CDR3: TGTGCCAGCGGTCAAGAGACCCAGTACTTC. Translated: CASGQETQYF.

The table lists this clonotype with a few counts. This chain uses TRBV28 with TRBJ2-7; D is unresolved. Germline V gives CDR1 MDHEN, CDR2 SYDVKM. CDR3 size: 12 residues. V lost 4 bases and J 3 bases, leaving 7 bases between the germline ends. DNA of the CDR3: TGTGCCAGCAGTTCGAATTACTACGAGCAGTACTTC. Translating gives CASSSNYYEQYF.

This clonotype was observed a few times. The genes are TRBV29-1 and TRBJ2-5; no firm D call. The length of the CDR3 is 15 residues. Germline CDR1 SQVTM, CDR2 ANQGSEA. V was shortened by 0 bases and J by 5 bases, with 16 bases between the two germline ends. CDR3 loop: CSVEDHGRPGETQYF. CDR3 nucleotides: TGCAGCGTTGAAGATCACGGGCGGCCCGGGGAGACCCAGTACTTC. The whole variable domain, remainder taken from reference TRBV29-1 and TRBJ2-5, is SAVISQKPSRDICQRGTSLTIQCQVDSQVTMMFWYRQQPGQSLTLIATANQGSEATYESGFVIDKFPISRPNLTFSTLTVSNMSPEDSSIYLCSVEDHGRPGETQYFGPGTRLLVL.

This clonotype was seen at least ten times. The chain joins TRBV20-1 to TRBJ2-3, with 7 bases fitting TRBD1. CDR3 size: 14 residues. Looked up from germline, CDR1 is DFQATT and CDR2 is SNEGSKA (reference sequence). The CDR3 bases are TGCAGCGCCACATACAGGGGTTCCGCAGATACGCAGTATTTT. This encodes CSATYRGSADTQYF.

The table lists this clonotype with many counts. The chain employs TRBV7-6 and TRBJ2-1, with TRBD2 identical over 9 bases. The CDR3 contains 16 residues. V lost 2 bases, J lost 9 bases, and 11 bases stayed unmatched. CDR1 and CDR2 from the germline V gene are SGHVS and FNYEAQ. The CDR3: CASSLTAGLAIGEQFF. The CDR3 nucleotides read TGTGCCAGCAGCTTAACCGCGGGACTAGCTATCGGTGAGCAGTTCTTC.

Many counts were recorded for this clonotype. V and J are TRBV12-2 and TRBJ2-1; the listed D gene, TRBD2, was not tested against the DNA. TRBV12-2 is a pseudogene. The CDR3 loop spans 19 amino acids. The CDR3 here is CASRLEEVSGRRHYNEQFF. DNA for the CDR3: TGTGCAAGTCGCTTAGAGGAGGTTAGCGGGCGTCGTCACTACAATGAGCAGTTCTTC.

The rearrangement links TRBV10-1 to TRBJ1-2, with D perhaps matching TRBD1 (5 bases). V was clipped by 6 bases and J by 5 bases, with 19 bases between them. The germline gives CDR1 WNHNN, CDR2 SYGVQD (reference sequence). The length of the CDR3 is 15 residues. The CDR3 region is CASRVDKTRGYGYTF. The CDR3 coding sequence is TGCGCCAGCAGAGTCGACAAAACCCGGGGGTATGGCTACACCTTC.

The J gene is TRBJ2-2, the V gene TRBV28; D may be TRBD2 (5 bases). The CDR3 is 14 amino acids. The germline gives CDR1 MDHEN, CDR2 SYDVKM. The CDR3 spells CATPAGGNTGELFF. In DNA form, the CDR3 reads TGTGCGACCCCCGCGGGCGGGAACACCGGGGAGCTGTTTTTT.

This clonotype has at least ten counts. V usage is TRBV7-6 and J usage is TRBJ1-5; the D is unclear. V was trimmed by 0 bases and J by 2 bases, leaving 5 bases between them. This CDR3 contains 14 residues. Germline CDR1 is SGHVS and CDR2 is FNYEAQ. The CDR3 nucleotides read TGTGCCAGCAGCTTAGCCGCGGGCAATCAGCCCCAGCATTTT. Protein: CASSLAAGNQPQHF.

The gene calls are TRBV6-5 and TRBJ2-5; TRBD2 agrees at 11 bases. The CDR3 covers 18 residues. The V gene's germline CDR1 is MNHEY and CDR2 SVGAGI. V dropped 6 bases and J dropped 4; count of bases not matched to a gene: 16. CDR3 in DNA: TGTGCCAGCAGAAAGGGGGCTTTTACTAGCGGGAGTACAGAGACCCAGTACTTC. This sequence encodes CASRKGAFTSGSTETQYF.

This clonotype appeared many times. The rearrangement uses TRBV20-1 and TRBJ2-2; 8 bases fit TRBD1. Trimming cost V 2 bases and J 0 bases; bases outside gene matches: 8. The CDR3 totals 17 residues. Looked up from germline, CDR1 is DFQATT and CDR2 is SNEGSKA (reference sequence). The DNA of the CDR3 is TGCAGTGCTAGAAGGACAGGGCGGTTCGCGAACACCGGGGAGCTGTTTTTT. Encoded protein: CSARRTGRFANTGELFF.

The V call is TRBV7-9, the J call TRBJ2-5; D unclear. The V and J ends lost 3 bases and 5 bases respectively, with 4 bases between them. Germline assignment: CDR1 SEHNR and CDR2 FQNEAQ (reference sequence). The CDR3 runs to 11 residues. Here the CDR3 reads CASSFGETQYF. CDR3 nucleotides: TGTGCCAGCAGCTTTGGGGAGACCCAGTACTTC.

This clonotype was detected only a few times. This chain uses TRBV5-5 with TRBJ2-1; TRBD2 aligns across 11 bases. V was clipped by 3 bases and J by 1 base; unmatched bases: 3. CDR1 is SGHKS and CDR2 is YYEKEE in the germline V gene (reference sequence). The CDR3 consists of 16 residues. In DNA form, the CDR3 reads TGTGCCAGCAGCTCCACTAGCGGGAGTTCCTACAATGAGCAGTTCTTC. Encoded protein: CASSSTSGSSYNEQFF.

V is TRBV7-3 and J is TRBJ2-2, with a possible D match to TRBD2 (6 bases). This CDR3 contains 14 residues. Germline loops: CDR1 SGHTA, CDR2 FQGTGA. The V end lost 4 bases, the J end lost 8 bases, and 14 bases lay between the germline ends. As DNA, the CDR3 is TGTGCCAGCAGCTGGGACTCCCGCCGTGGGGAGCTGTTTTTT. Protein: CASSWDSRRGELFF.

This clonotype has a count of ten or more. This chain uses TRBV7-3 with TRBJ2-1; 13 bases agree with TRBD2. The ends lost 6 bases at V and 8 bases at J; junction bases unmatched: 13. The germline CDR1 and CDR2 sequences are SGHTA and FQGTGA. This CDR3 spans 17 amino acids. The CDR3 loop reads CASSTIRTSGSPHEQFF. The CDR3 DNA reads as TGTGCCAGCAGTACAATACGGACTAGCGGGAGTCCCCATGAGCAGTTCTTC.

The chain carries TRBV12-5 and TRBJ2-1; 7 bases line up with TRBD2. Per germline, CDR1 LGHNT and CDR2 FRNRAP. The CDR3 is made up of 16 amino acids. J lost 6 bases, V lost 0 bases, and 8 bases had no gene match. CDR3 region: CASGLVLGSSGNEQFF. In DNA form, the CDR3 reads TGTGCTAGTGGTTTGGTTTTGGGGTCTAGCGGCAATGAGCAGTTCTTC.

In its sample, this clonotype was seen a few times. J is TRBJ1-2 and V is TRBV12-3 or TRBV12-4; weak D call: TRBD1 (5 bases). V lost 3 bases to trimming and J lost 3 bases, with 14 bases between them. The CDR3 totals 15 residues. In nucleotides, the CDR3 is TGTGCCAGCAGTTTGTATGAGGGGTCGGACTATGGCTACACCTTC. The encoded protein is CASSLYEGSDYGYTF.

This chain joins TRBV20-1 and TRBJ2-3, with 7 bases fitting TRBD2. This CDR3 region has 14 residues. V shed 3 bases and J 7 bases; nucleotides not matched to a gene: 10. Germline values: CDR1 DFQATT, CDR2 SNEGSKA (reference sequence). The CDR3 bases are TGCAGTGCTAGTCTAGCGGCCAGCATGCATACGCAGTATTTT. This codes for CSASLAASMHTQYF.

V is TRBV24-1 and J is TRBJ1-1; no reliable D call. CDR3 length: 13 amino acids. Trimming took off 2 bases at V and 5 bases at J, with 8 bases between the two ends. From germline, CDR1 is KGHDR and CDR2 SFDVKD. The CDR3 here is CATSDYGNTEAFF. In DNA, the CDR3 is TGTGCCACCAGTGATTATGGGAATACTGAAGCTTTCTTT.

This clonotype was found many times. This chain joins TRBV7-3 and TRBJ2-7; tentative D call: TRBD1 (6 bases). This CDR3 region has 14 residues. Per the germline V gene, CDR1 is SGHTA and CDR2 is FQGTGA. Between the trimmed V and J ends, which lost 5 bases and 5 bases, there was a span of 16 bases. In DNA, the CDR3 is TGTGCCAGCAGCCAGACAGGACCAGGGGACGAGCAGTACTTC. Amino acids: CASSQTGPGDEQYF. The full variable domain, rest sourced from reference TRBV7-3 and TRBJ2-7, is GAGVSQTPSNKVTEKGKYVELRCDPISGHTALYWYRQSLGQGPEFLIYFQGTGAADDSGLPNDRFFAVRPEGSVSTLKIQRTERGDSAVYLCASSQTGPGDEQYFGPGTRLTVT.

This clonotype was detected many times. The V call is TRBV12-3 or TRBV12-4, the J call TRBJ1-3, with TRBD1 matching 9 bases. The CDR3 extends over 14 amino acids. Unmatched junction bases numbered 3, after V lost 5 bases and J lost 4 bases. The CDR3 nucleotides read TGTGCCAGCAGTGACAGGGGGACAGGAAACACCATATATTTT. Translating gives CASSDRGTGNTIYF.

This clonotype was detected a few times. CDR3 nucleotide sequence: TGTGCCAGCAGTTTGGCCAGTACAGGCACCGGGGAGCTGTTTTTT. Amino acid sequence: CASSLASTGTGELFF. The chain combines TRBV28 with TRBJ2-2; TRBD1 is a possible D gene (5 bases). The germline V gene has CDR1 MDHEN and CDR2 SYDVKM. This CDR3 region has 15 residues. V was cut by 3 bases and J by 4 bases, with 12 bases left in between.

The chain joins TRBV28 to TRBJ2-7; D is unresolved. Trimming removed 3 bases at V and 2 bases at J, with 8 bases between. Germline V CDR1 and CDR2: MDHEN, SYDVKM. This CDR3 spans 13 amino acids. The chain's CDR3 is CASSFESAYEQYF. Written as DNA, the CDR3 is TGTGCCAGCAGTTTCGAAAGTGCCTACGAGCAGTACTTC.